These 4 T cell receptor beta chains were all obtained from the same sample, sequenced in a study of T cell changes during pregnancy in multiple sclerosis. The repertoire was sequenced with immunoSEQ multiplex PCR; TCRdb's copy has only in-frame clones and lacks some. The sample includes around 80,000 clones, approximately 93% seen only once; the top ten take about 0.99%. The source material was peripheral blood, sampled in the second trimester of pregnancy. Source of these receptors: a female donor in good health, enrolled as a control in a pregnancy study.

The V gene is TRBV5-1, the J gene TRBJ2-1; a weak D match, TRBD2 (6 bases). V lost 5 bases and J lost 0, with 12 bases in between. The CDR3 sequence is 15 residues long. CDR1 and CDR2 (germline): SGHRS, YFSETQ. The CDR3 DNA sequence: TGCGCCAGCAGGCGGGACCCCGGCTCCTACAATGAGCAGTTCTTC. Translating it yields CASRRDPGSYNEQFF.

This clone has only one observation. The V gene is TRBV27, the J gene TRBJ2-7; perhaps TRBD2 as D (5 bases). The CDR3 is made up of 14 amino acids. V lost 3 bases and J lost 3, with 12 bases in between. The germline gives CDR1 MNHEY, CDR2 SMNVEV (reference sequence). The CDR3 is CASSFSGSFYEQYF. CDR3 in DNA: TGTGCCAGCAGTTTTAGTGGGAGTTTCTACGAGCAGTACTTC.

This chain links TRBV5-1 with TRBJ2-1; TRBD1 is a possible D gene (6 bases). Germline CDR1 and CDR2: SGHRS and YFSETQ. V lost 3 bases, J lost 3 bases, and 16 bases lay in between. The CDR3 totals 16 residues. CDR3 region: CASSSRSVGHYNEQFF. The CDR3 DNA follows: TGCGCCAGCAGCTCCCGTTCGGTGGGACACTACAATGAGCAGTTCTTC.

V gene TRBV6-1 combines with J gene TRBJ2-7; 10 bases fit TRBD2. The junction had 2 bases not matched to a gene; V was cut back by 1 base and J by 2 bases. Germline CDR1 and CDR2: MNHNS and SASEGT. The CDR3 runs 15 residues. The CDR3 nucleotides read TGTGCCAGCAGTGAAGATCTAGCGGGAGCCTACGAGCAGTACTTC. It translates to CASSEDLAGAYEQYF.